One sample yielded the 24 T cell receptor beta chains listed below, sequenced in a study of human T cells and chemical hapten exposure. TCRdb reanalysed the RACE reads using MiXCR and keeps one entry per CDR3 protein. Among around 120,000 distinct CDR3 sequences listed, roughly 12% were seen once. Time point in this sample: pre-sensitization, week 0. Treatment reported: therapeutic diphenylcyclopropenone sensitization with weekly scalp DPC. This material consisted of whole blood, taken in connection with sensitization to the hapten diphenylcyclopropenone (DPC). These receptors all stem from a woman between 18 and 29 years old with alopecia areata. Some clones in this sample may be carry-over from other donors' samples.

The gene calls are TRBV28 and TRBJ1-4; D not resolved. Germline-derived CDR1 and CDR2 are MDHEN and SYDVKM. V was cut by 5 bases and J by 6 bases, with 7 bases left in between. This CDR3 has 12 residues. The CDR3 is CASSRPDEKLFF. The CDR3 DNA reads TGTGCCAGCAGTAGGCCAGATGAAAAACTGTTTTTT.

Regarding this clonotype: One junction end does not reproduce the germline sequence, and a read error may be involved. V is TRBV4-1 and J is TRBJ2-5; D is ambiguous. This CDR3 is 9 amino acids long. From germline, CDR1 is MGHRA and CDR2 YSYEKL. In DNA form, the CDR3 reads TGCGCCAGCAACCAAAGGTTGTACTTC. This encodes CASNQRLYF.

The rearrangement links TRBV9 to TRBJ2-5; 8 bases agree with TRBD2. CDR1 and CDR2 from the germline V gene are SGDLS and YYNGEE. The V gene end was trimmed by 0 bases and the J gene end by 1 base; junction bases not matched to a gene: 5. The CDR3 has 16 amino acids. The CDR3 bases are TGTGCCAGCAGCGTAGAAATGGGACTAGGCCAAGAGACCCAGTACTTC. Its protein is CASSVEMGLGQETQYF.

This clonotype was seen many times. J is TRBJ2-1 and V is TRBV29-1; D unresolved. The germline V gene has CDR1 SQVTM and CDR2 ANQGSEA. The CDR3 has 10 residues. Here the CDR3 reads CSGENNEQFF. Written as DNA, the CDR3 is TGCAGTGGCGAAAACAATGAGCAGTTCTTC.

This clonotype was counted many times. The rearrangement uses TRBV7-2 and TRBJ2-7; D not certain. This CDR3 is built from 15 residues. Germline CDR1 reads SGHTA; CDR2 reads FQGNSA. Trimming removed 5 bases at V and 4 bases at J, with 18 bases between. The CDR3 DNA reads as TGTGCCAGCAGCCCAAATCCAGGTCCAACTTACGAGCAGTACTTC. Its protein is CASSPNPGPTYEQYF.

This clonotype occurred a few times. This chain joins TRBV4-3 and TRBJ2-2; TRBD2 matches 9 bases. Trimming at V came to 10 bases and at J to 0 bases, leaving 3 bases not matched to a gene. CDR3 length: 14 residues. Germline CDR1 and CDR2: LGHNA and YSLEER. The CDR3 is CATSGGPNTGELFF. In DNA, the CDR3 is TGCGCCACAAGCGGGGGGCCGAACACCGGGGAGCTGTTTTTT.

This clonotype was seen only a few times. V gene TRBV19 combines with J gene TRBJ2-1; TRBD2 agrees at 11 bases. V gave up 2 bases and J gave up 4 bases; unmatched junction bases: 7. Germline V gene data show CDR1 as LNHDA and CDR2 as SQIVND (reference sequence). The CDR3 sequence is 17 residues long. The CDR3: CASSITAGLAGYNEQFF. CDR3 DNA: TGTGCCAGTAGTATAACGGCTGGACTAGCGGGTTACAATGAGCAGTTCTTC.

In nucleotides, the CDR3 is TGTGCCAGCAGGACAGTAAACACCGGGGAGCTGTTTTTT. Protein sequence: CASRTVNTGELFF. This chain connects TRBV12-3 or TRBV12-4 to TRBJ2-2, with D perhaps matching TRBD1 (5 bases). The CDR3 is made up of 13 amino acids. V lost 6 bases and J 2 bases, leaving 7 bases between the germline ends.

This clonotype was counted only a few times. The chain employs TRBV29-1 and TRBJ2-7; D is ambiguous. The CDR3 contains 11 residues. V was shortened by 5 bases and J by 3 bases, with 8 bases between the two germline ends. The germline gives CDR1 SQVTM, CDR2 ANQGSEA. CDR3 DNA: TGCAGCGTTCGGTCCGGCTACGAGCAGTACTTC. This gives the protein CSVRSGYEQYF.

This clonotype was recorded many times. The chain has TRBV21-1 and TRBJ1-4. TRBV21-1 corresponds to a pseudogene. The CDR3 totals 12 residues. The CDR3 spells CASSSLPEKLFF. The CDR3 DNA sequence: TGTGCCAGCAGCAGTCTCCCCGAAAAACTGTTTTTT.

This clonotype occurred many times. The chain has TRBV4-3 and TRBJ1-6; D perhaps matches TRBD1 (6 bases). Germline lookup yields CDR1 LGHNA and CDR2 YSLEER. V was cut by 3 bases and J by 4 bases, with 7 bases left in between. This CDR3 region has 14 residues. Written as DNA, the CDR3 is TGCGCCAGCAGCCAGCAGGGGTATAATTCACCCCTCCACTTT. It yields the protein CASSQQGYNSPLHF.

The chain links TRBV6-6 to TRBJ2-7, with 12 bases aligning to TRBD1. V was clipped by 4 bases and J by 6 bases; unmatched bases: 4. Germline CDR1 MNHNY, CDR2 SVGAGI (reference sequence). The CDR3 totals 14 residues. CDR3 protein: CASSSGTGGSEQYF. The DNA of the CDR3 is TGTGCCAGCAGTTCCGGGACAGGGGGCTCCGAGCAGTACTTC.

This clonotype was seen more than once but under ten times. The J gene is TRBJ2-6, the V gene TRBV5-1; possibly TRBD1 for D (6 bases). Trimming removed 5 bases at V and 6 bases at J, with 21 bases between. CDR3 length: 17 residues. CDR1 and CDR2 (germline): SGHRS, YFSETQ. Here the CDR3 reads CASSPQGLSYMANVLTF. CDR3 coding DNA: TGCGCCAGCAGTCCCCAGGGGCTTAGTTATATGGCCAACGTCCTGACTTTC.

This clonotype has ten or more counts. V gene TRBV6-5 combines with J gene TRBJ2-1; 7 bases are a match to TRBD2. CDR3 length: 13 amino acids. Germline loops: CDR1 MNHEY, CDR2 SVGAGI. The ends lost 4 bases at V and 9 bases at J; junction bases unmatched: 6. The CDR3 DNA follows: TGTGCCAGCAGTTCCGGACTAGTTGGTGAGCAGTTCTTC. Its translation is CASSSGLVGEQFF.

This chain connects TRBV5-8 to TRBJ2-7; D remains unclear. The CDR3 totals 12 residues. The V end lost 4 bases, the J end lost 4 bases, and 9 bases lay between the germline ends. Germline V CDR1 and CDR2: SGHTS, YDEGEE. The CDR3 nucleotides are TGTGCCAGCAGCCGTGAAGGGTACGAGCAGTACTTC. This gives the protein CASSREGYEQYF.

This clonotype was seen only a few times. The rearrangement links TRBV5-5 to TRBJ1-1; D call uncertain. The CDR3 has 15 amino acids. Trimming stripped 1 base from V and 4 bases from J, with 14 bases between. Germline values: CDR1 SGHKS, CDR2 YYEKEE (reference sequence). The CDR3, as DNA: TGTGCCAGCAGCTTGAGTGGGGTCTGGCTCACTGAAGCTTTCTTT. Protein sequence: CASSLSGVWLTEAFF. Full variable domain (outside the CDR3, taken from reference TRBV5-5 and TRBJ1-1): DAGVTQSPTHLIKTRGQQVTLRCSPISGHKSVSWYQQVLGQGPQFIFQYYEKEERGRGNFPDRFSARQFPNYSSELNVNALLLGDSALYLCASSLSGVWLTEAFFGQGTRLTVV.

This clonotype occurred a few times. The chain recombines TRBV20-1 with TRBJ1-6; 8 positions match TRBD1. Germline V gene lookup returns CDR1 DFQATT and CDR2 SNEGSKA (reference sequence). With 2 bases clipped from V and 10 bases from J, the junction kept 7 bases outside the gene matches. The CDR3 is made up of 14 amino acids. CDR3 DNA: TGCAGTGCTAGACTGGACAGGGCGAGCTCACCCCTCCACTTT. Translated, it gives CSARLDRASSPLHF.

V is TRBV11-2 and J is TRBJ1-6; 9 bases are a match to TRBD1. The ends lost 6 bases at V and 4 bases at J; junction bases unmatched: 4. This CDR3 contains 15 residues. Germline-derived CDR1 and CDR2 are SGHAT and FQNNGV. The CDR3 here is CASRRTGEYNSPLHF. CDR3 nucleotide sequence: TGTGCCAGCAGAAGGACAGGGGAATATAATTCACCCCTCCACTTT.

This clonotype appeared a few times. J is TRBJ2-1 and V is TRBV7-2; D ambiguous. Per germline, CDR1 SGHTA and CDR2 FQGNSA. The germline V and J ends were trimmed by 5 bases and 0 bases, with 11 bases remaining between them. This CDR3 spans 15 amino acids. The CDR3 DNA is TGTGCCAGCAGCCCCCGTTGGCGCTCCTACAATGAGCAGTTCTTC. It specifies CASSPRWRSYNEQFF.

The chain joins TRBV6-2 or TRBV6-3 to TRBJ1-1; D is undetermined. The CDR3 spans 14 residues. V shed 0 bases and J shed 10 bases, with 15 bases lying between them. In germline, CDR1 is MNHEY, CDR2 SVGEGT. The CDR3 spells CASSYSSHVYIAFF. Here the CDR3 DNA reads TGTGCCAGCAGTTACTCATCCCACGTATATATAGCTTTCTTT.

This clonotype was observed a handful of times. This chain joins TRBV7-9 and TRBJ2-3; D gene unclear. The CDR3 runs to 11 residues. Germline CDR1 reads SEHNR; CDR2 reads FQNEAQ (reference sequence). V lost 6 bases, J lost 2 bases, and 3 bases lay in between. The CDR3 coding sequence is TGTGCCAGCAGATACACAGATACGCAGTATTTT. It codes for CASRYTDTQYF.

The table lists this clonotype with many counts. The rearrangement joins TRBV25-1 to TRBJ1-2; no definite D call. This CDR3 is built from 13 residues. Germline V gives CDR1 MGHDK, CDR2 SYGVNS. V dropped 2 bases and J dropped 2 bases, with 6 bases sitting between them. The CDR3 region has the DNA TGTGCCAGCAGTGAAGCGGTCAACTATGGCTACACCTTC. This sequence encodes CASSEAVNYGYTF.

This clonotype has at least ten counts. The J gene is TRBJ2-7, the V gene TRBV10-3, with TRBD1 matching 9 bases. CDR3 length: 13 residues. Germline CDR1 and CDR2: ENHRY and SYGVKD. Trimming at V came to 8 bases and at J to 2 bases, leaving 4 bases not matched to a gene. Here the CDR3 reads CAIGQGRTYEQYF. CDR3 in DNA: TGTGCCATCGGACAGGGGCGTACCTACGAGCAGTACTTC.

The chain joins TRBV5-4 to TRBJ1-1; 7 bases fit TRBD1. The V and J ends lost 2 bases and 11 bases, in that order; junction bases with no gene match: 12. In germline, CDR1 is SGHNT, CDR2 YYREEE (reference sequence). The CDR3 has 14 amino acids. In nucleotides, the CDR3 is TGTGCCAGCAGCTTCGGCCGACAGGGCTCGATGGCTTTCTTT. It is translated as CASSFGRQGSMAFF.